This T cell receptor beta chain was sequenced during a study of monozygotic twins with inflammatory bowel disease. Study-wide results and caveats: Between concordant and discordant twins, repertoire similarity failed to differ, a result that limited power may explain. By inverse Simpson index, TCRbeta diversity was lower in IBD patients than in healthy co-twins.

TCRdb re-called the 5' RACE reads and shows each CDR3 protein once, DNA omitted. The sample spans approximately 420,000 distinct CDR3 sequences; the ten largest clones claim approximately 2.3%. Per germline, CDR1 MNHEY and CDR2 SMNVEV (reference sequence). The CDR3 runs 16 residues. As concerns this clonotype: Its antigen remains unidentified.

The rearrangement links TRBV27 to TRBJ1-2; the D call of TRBD1 rests on TCRdb alone, since no DNA is present to check it. Sequenced material: blood. The clonotype comes from a human donor with ulcerative colitis or Crohn's disease, or a healthy co-twin of an affected twin (not recorded which). The CDR3 protein is CASRGHGGGSAYGYTF.